The clone carrying this TCR beta chain was picked up many times. Its antigen is currently unknown. This sample stems from a study of T cells in Graves' hyperthyroidism and ophthalmopathy. Study-level findings and limits: Blood samples included most of the expanded thyroid clonotypes exceeding 0.001. Ophthalmopathy was model-predicted a median approximately six months pre-onset.

Exclusion criteria comprised uncontrolled infection, other autoimmune disease, pregnancy or lactation. Using roughly 9.4 ml of fresh peripheral blood, PBMCs were prepared. Researchers took RNA transcripts and amplified the TCR beta CDR3 regions from them. A first-round RT-PCR of the TCR CDR3 used the HTBI primer set. TCRdb ran MiXCR on the multiplex PCR reads and lists one entry per CDR3 protein. The sample includes some 270,000 distinct CDR3 sequences, more than 10% of them seen just once. V lost 5 bases to trimming and J lost 3 bases; unmatched junction nucleotides: 6. The CDR3 spans 17 residues. The germline V gene has CDR1 MNHEY and CDR2 SMNVEV (reference sequence).

This TCR derives from a woman in her 30s with Graves' hyperthyroidism that later progressed to Graves' ophthalmopathy. Material for sequencing was blood. This rearrangement joins TRBV27 to TRBJ2-6; 11 bases are shared with TRBD1. CDR3 DNA: TGTGCCAGCAGTGATCCGGGACAGGGGGGTGGGGCCAACGTCCTGACTTTC. This encodes CASSDPGQGGGANVLTF.